The source of this TCR beta chain is a study of T cell changes during pregnancy in multiple sclerosis. In germline, CDR1 is MNHEY, CDR2 SMNVEV (reference sequence). The CDR3 is 14 residues long. Losses at the gene ends were 8 bases for V and 4 bases for J; bases not matched to a gene: 7. Method: immunoSEQ multiplex PCR; TCRdb's copy keeps in-frame clones and lacks some. The sample includes around 70,000 clones, roughly 92% seen only once; the top ten take about 2%. The chain recombines TRBV27 with TRBJ1-2; TRBD1 aligns across 10 bases. The TCR comes from a female donor with multiple sclerosis, enrolled in a pregnancy study. The source material was peripheral blood, sampled before pregnancy. This CDR3 is CASGQGGQVYGYTF. CDR3 coding DNA: TGTGCCAGCGGACAGGGGGGTCAGGTCTATGGCTACACCTTC.